These 18 T cell receptor beta chains share one sample of origin, sequenced in a study of blood T cell repertoires in COVID-19. Assay: immunoSEQ multiplex PCR; the TCRdb copy retains only in-frame clones and omits some. Found here are 250,000 to 350,000 clones, 70% to 85% of them singletons; the top ten hold 0.7% to 0.9%. Sequencing was performed on peripheral blood. These receptors were taken from a human donor with COVID-19, enrolled during active disease. The donor label of this sample is uncertain.

The rearrangement joins TRBV6-2 or TRBV6-3 to TRBJ2-7, with 11 positions matching TRBD2. The CDR3 has 16 amino acids. Trimming removed 6 bases from V and 1 base from J; junction bases left unmatched: 8. Germline V CDR1 and CDR2: MNHEY, SVGEGT. The CDR3 DNA follows: TGTGCCAGCAGCTCCCCGACTAGCGGGATGTCCTACGAGCAGTACTTC. Protein product: CASSSPTSGMSYEQYF.

This clone was counted once. The rearrangement links TRBV11-2 to TRBJ1-3; D uncertain. Germline V CDR1 and CDR2: SGHAT, FQNNGV. This CDR3 is built from 16 residues. Trimming left V 0 bases short and J 0 bases short, with 9 bases between. The CDR3 coding sequence is TGTGCCAGCAGCTTAGATCGCGGGGTCTCTGGAAACACCATATATTTT. This gives the protein CASSLDRGVSGNTIYF.

The rearrangement uses TRBV11-2 and TRBJ1-4, with D perhaps TRBD1 (6 bases). Germline loops: CDR1 SGHAT, CDR2 FQNNGV. CDR3 length: 16 amino acids. V lost 5 bases to trimming and J lost 8 bases, with 21 bases between them. The CDR3 protein is CASSPRSGTRGEKLFF. The CDR3 coding sequence is TGTGCCAGCAGCCCTCGATCCGGGACACGAGGCGAAAAACTGTTTTTT.

Worth noting for this clone: Additional DNA sequences in this sample encode the identical CDR3. This chain uses TRBV18 with TRBJ1-5, with D possibly being TRBD1 (5 bases). The CDR3 runs to 14 residues. CDR1 and CDR2 from the germline V gene are KGHSH and LQKENI. The V end lost 6 bases, the J end lost 0 bases, and 9 bases lay between the germline ends. CDR3 in amino acids: CASSPTDSNQPQHF. The CDR3 nucleotides read TGTGCCAGCTCGCCGACAGATAGCAATCAGCCCCAGCATTTT.

The gene calls are TRBV5-8 and TRBJ1-1; a possible D gene is TRBD1 (6 bases). This CDR3 has 15 residues. V was trimmed by 4 bases and J by 4 bases, leaving 17 bases between them. Germline V gene data show CDR1 as SGHTS and CDR2 as YDEGEE. DNA for the CDR3: TGTGCCAGCAGCCCCGCGGGCAGGGGAAGCACTGAAGCTTTCTTT. This translates into CASSPAGRGSTEAFF.

This clone was detected only a few times. Other DNA sequences in this specimen translate into the identical CDR3. The chain recombines TRBV11-1 with TRBJ2-5; 10 nucleotides match TRBD1. Germline V gene sequence: CDR1 SGHAT, CDR2 FQDESV (reference sequence). J was trimmed by 5 bases and V by 5 bases; bases with no gene match: 2. The CDR3 loop spans 13 amino acids. The CDR3 is CASSRDRGETQYF. The CDR3 DNA follows: TGTGCCAGCAGCCGGGACAGGGGTGAGACCCAGTACTTC. The full variable domain, in which reference TRBV11-1 and TRBJ2-5 provide the parts outside the CDR3, is EAEVAQSPRYKITEKSQAVAFWCDPISGHATLYWYRQILGQGPELLVQFQDESVVDDSQLPKDRFSAERLKGVDSTLKIQPAELGDSAMYLCASSRDRGETQYFGPGTRLLVL.

The V call is TRBV29-1, the J call TRBJ2-4; weak D call: TRBD2 (6 bases). Germline-derived CDR1 and CDR2 are SQVTM and ANQGSEA. Trimming pared 5 bases from V and 0 bases from J, leaving 11 bases between. The CDR3 sequence is 14 residues long. Here the CDR3 DNA reads TGCAGCGTTCCGAGGAGGGGAGCCAAAAACATTCAGTACTTC. Its translation is CSVPRRGAKNIQYF.

J is TRBJ1-1 and V is TRBV19; 9 nucleotides agree with TRBD1. The CDR3 has 15 amino acids. Germline values: CDR1 LNHDA, CDR2 SQIVND (reference sequence). Trimming cost V 7 bases and J 0 bases; bases outside gene matches: 6. Written as DNA, the CDR3 is TGTGCCAGTAAAATACAGGGGGCTATGAACACTGAAGCTTTCTTT. Amino acids: CASKIQGAMNTEAFF.

DNA of the CDR3: TGTGCCAGCGGCAGACCAGGGACAGGGGGCTATGGCTACACCTTC. It yields the protein CASGRPGTGGYGYTF. The rearrangement links TRBV5-6 to TRBJ1-2, with 11 bases identical to TRBD1. V lost 7 bases to trimming and J lost 4 bases; unmatched junction nucleotides: 9. The CDR3 extends over 15 amino acids. Germline CDR1 SGHDT, CDR2 YYEEEE.

The rearrangement links TRBV6-5 to TRBJ1-5; 9 nucleotides match TRBD1. The CDR3 length is 15 residues. J gave up 7 bases and V 8 bases, and 12 bases lay outside the gene matches. Per the germline V gene, CDR1 is MNHEY and CDR2 is SVGAGI. CDR3: CASAPGTGRRQPQHF. For the CDR3, the DNA is TGTGCCAGCGCTCCAGGGACAGGGAGACGACAGCCCCAGCATTTT.

V is TRBV2 and J is TRBJ1-1, with D tentatively TRBD1 (6 bases). In germline, CDR1 is SNHLY, CDR2 FYNNEI. Deletions cut 8 bases from V and 4 bases from J, with 14 bases between. This CDR3 comprises 13 residues. The CDR3: CASGPTGRTEAFF. In DNA, the CDR3 is TGTGCCAGCGGGCCGACAGGTCGCACTGAAGCTTTCTTT.

The chain uses TRBV11-2 and TRBJ2-5; 15 bases are shared with TRBD2. CDR1 is SGHAT and CDR2 is FQNNGV in the germline V gene. The length of the CDR3 is 18 residues. The V and J ends lost 5 bases and 2 bases, in that order; junction bases with no gene match: 9. CDR3 amino acids: CASSPGLAGGIRQETQYF. Here the CDR3 DNA reads TGTGCCAGCAGCCCTGGACTAGCGGGAGGGATACGACAAGAGACCCAGTACTTC. Drawing the rest from reference TRBV11-2 and TRBJ2-5, the complete variable domain is EAGVAQSPRYKIIEKRQSVAFWCNPISGHATLYWYQQILGQGPKLLIQFQNNGVVDDSQLPKDRFSAERLKGVDSTLKIQPAKLEDSAVYLCASSPGLAGGIRQETQYFGPGTRLLVL.

J is TRBJ2-5 and V is TRBV3-1 (or the pseudogene TRBV3-2); TRBD2 matches at 7 bases. Germline-derived CDR1 and CDR2 are LGHDT and YNNKEL (reference sequence). V lost 4 bases and J lost 5; bases outside the gene matches: 1. The length of the CDR3 is 12 residues. The CDR3 DNA follows: TGTGCCAGCAGCCGGGGGGGGGAGACCCAGTACTTC. Protein product: CASSRGGETQYF.

J is TRBJ1-4 and V is TRBV28; perhaps TRBD1 as D (6 bases). CDR3 length equals 17 residues. Germline V gives CDR1 MDHEN, CDR2 SYDVKM. Deletions cut 5 bases from V and 0 bases from J, with 16 bases between. CDR3 sequence (DNA): TGTGCCAGCAGTCCAAGGGGGGGGCGAGCAACTAATGAAAAACTGTTTTTT. The encoded protein is CASSPRGGRATNEKLFF. Using reference TRBV28 and TRBJ1-4 for the parts outside the CDR3, the full variable domain is DVKVTQSSRYLVKRTGEKVFLECVQDMDHENMFWYRQDPGLGLRLIYFSYDVKMKEKGDIPEGYSVSREKKERFSLILESASTNQTSMYLCASSPRGGRATNEKLFFGSGTQLSVL.

This rearrangement joins TRBV4-1 to TRBJ2-2; TRBD2 matches 9 bases. V shed 6 bases, J shed 1 base, and the junction held 3 bases outside the gene matches. The CDR3 is 15 amino acids. Per the germline V gene, CDR1 is MGHRA and CDR2 is YSYEKL. CDR3 coding DNA: TGCGCCAGCAGTCTTAGCGGGGGGAACACCGGGGAGCTGTTTTTT. Protein sequence: CASSLSGGNTGELFF.

This clone appeared once. The rearrangement uses TRBV4-1 and TRBJ2-7; D gene uncertain. Trimming cost V 2 bases and J 3 bases, with 8 bases left between them. The CDR3 length is 13 residues. The V gene's germline CDR1 is MGHRA and CDR2 YSYEKL. This CDR3 reads CASSQPASYEQYF. DNA of the CDR3: TGCGCCAGCAGCCAACCAGCGAGCTACGAGCAGTACTTC.

The CDR3 DNA is TGTGCCAGCAGCACCCAGGGGGGTTTAACCTACCAAGAGACCCAGTACTTC. Residues: CASSTQGGLTYQETQYF. The chain recombines TRBV11-2 with TRBJ2-5, with TRBD1 as a possible D gene (7 bases). This CDR3 contains 17 residues. CDR1 is SGHAT, CDR2 FQNNGV, per germline. Trimming took off 5 bases at V and 0 bases at J, with 19 bases between the two ends.

This chain connects TRBV5-1 to TRBJ2-7; maybe TRBD1 (6 bases). Germline V gene lookup returns CDR1 SGHRS and CDR2 YFSETQ. Trimming shortened V by 1 base and J by 5 bases, and 16 bases separated the two germline ends. CDR3 size: 15 residues. CDR3 coding DNA: TGCGCCAGCAGCTTGCAGGGGCGAAGTATGGACGAGCAGTACTTC. Its translation is CASSLQGRSMDEQYF.